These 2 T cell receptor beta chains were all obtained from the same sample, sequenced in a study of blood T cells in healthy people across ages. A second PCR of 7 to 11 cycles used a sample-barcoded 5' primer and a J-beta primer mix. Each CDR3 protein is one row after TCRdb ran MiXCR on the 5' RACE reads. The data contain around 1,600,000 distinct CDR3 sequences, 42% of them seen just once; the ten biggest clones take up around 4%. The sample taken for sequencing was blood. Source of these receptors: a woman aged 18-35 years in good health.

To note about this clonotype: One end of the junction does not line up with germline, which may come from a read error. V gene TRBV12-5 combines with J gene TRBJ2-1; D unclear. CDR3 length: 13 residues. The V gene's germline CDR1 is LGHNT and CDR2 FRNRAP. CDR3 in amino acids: CVSGLSILDEQFF. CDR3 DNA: TGTGTTAGTGGTTTATCGATTCTTGATGAGCAGTTCTTC.

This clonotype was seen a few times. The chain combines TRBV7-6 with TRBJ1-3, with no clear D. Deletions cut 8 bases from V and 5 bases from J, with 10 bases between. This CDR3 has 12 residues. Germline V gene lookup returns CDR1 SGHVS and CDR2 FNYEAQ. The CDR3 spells CASAGSRNTIYF. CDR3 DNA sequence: TGTGCCAGCGCGGGGTCTAGAAACACCATATATTTT.